A single sample gave rise to the 13 T cell receptor beta chains below, sequenced in a study of T cells in Graves' hyperthyroidism and ophthalmopathy. Amplification yielded TCR beta CDR3 regions, with RNA transcripts as the source. When the TCR CDR3 underwent first-round RT-PCR, the HTBI primer set was used. MiXCR, run by TCRdb on the multiplex PCR reads, gives a single entry per CDR3 protein. The data contain 600,000 or so distinct CDR3 sequences, about 14% of them singletons. Material for sequencing was blood. These receptors all stem from a woman in her forties or fifties with Graves' ophthalmopathy.

This clonotype showed up just a few times. V and J are TRBV29-1 and TRBJ2-1; 7 bases agree with TRBD1. The J segment lost 3 bases and the V segment lost 7 bases, leaving 6 bases of the junction unmatched. This CDR3 is built from 13 residues. The germline V gene encodes CDR1 SQVTM and CDR2 ANQGSEA. The DNA of the CDR3 is TGCAGCGCCCGGTGGGACAGCTACAATGAGCAGTTCTTC. Protein product: CSARWDSYNEQFF.

The chain has TRBV6-1 and TRBJ2-7; D may correspond to TRBD1 or TRBD2 (5 bases each). The CDR3 has 13 amino acids. CDR1 is MNHNS and CDR2 is SASEGT in the germline V gene. V was pared by 7 bases and J by 2 bases, with 12 bases between. CDR3 in amino acids: CASTHEGTYEQYF. CDR3 sequence (DNA): TGTGCCAGCACCCACGAGGGGACCTACGAGCAGTACTTC.

The J gene is TRBJ2-2, the V gene TRBV28; no clear D. The CDR3 contains 15 residues. The V and J ends lost 7 bases and 2 bases respectively, with 14 bases between them. Germline V gene lookup returns CDR1 MDHEN and CDR2 SYDVKM. DNA of the CDR3: TGTGCCAGCACCCCTTTGGTGACTAACACCGGGGAGCTGTTTTTT. Translated: CASTPLVTNTGELFF.

V and J are TRBV20-1 and TRBJ2-1; TRBD2 matches at 11 bases. Germline trimming cut 3 bases from V and 8 bases from J; bases unmatched to any gene: 6. This CDR3 comprises 14 residues. Germline CDR1 DFQATT, CDR2 SNEGSKA (reference sequence). The CDR3 coding sequence is TGCAGTGCTAGGATTAGCGGGAGGGCCGATGAGCAGTTCTTC. This encodes CSARISGRADEQFF.

This clonotype was seen repeatedly, ten times or more. The rearrangement links TRBV4-2 to TRBJ2-1, with 10 bases matching TRBD2. Germline V lookup: CDR1 LGHNA, CDR2 YNFKEQ. J gave up 4 bases and V 4 bases, and 7 bases lay outside the gene matches. The CDR3 has 16 residues. CDR3: CASSPDRLAGYNEQFF. The DNA for the CDR3 is TGTGCCAGCAGCCCAGATAGACTAGCGGGTTACAATGAGCAGTTCTTC.

The genes are TRBV6-9 and TRBJ1-3, with TRBD1 matching 9 bases. Losses at the gene ends were 0 bases for V and 0 bases for J; bases not matched to a gene: 3. The germline V gene encodes CDR1 MNHGY and CDR2 SVAAGI. The length of the CDR3 is 17 residues. Written as DNA, the CDR3 is TGTGCCAGCAGTTATTCCGGGACAGGGAGCTCTGGAAACACCATATATTTT. Protein: CASSYSGTGSSGNTIYF.

The chain joins TRBV11-3 to TRBJ2-3; D gene ambiguous. This CDR3 comprises 14 residues. V lost 0 bases and J lost 3, with 7 bases in between. The V gene's germline CDR1 is SGHNT and CDR2 YENEEA. CDR3 nucleotides: TGTGCCAGCAGCTTAGATGCTGGGACAGATACGCAGTATTTT. It encodes CASSLDAGTDTQYF.

This clonotype was observed at least ten times. The V and J genes are TRBV24-1 and TRBJ1-2, with a weak D call TRBD1 (5 bases). Germline loops: CDR1 KGHDR, CDR2 SFDVKD. V was clipped by 10 bases and J by 3 bases, with 8 bases between them. The CDR3 runs to 11 residues. CDR3 sequence (DNA): TGTGCCACTGAGACAGACTATGGCTACACCTTC. Protein sequence: CATETDYGYTF.

This clonotype came up a few times. The chain uses TRBV5-4 and TRBJ2-3; 15 nucleotides agree with TRBD2. V lost 3 bases, J lost 2 bases, and 4 bases stayed unmatched. CDR1 is SGHNT and CDR2 is YYREEE in the germline V gene (reference sequence). This CDR3 has 17 residues. The CDR3 sequence is CASSWGLAGGPTDTQYF. The CDR3 coding sequence is TGTGCCAGCAGCTGGGGACTAGCGGGAGGCCCCACAGATACGCAGTATTTT.

At least ten counts were recorded for this clonotype. The CDR3 reads CASSLAGGLQETQYF. The CDR3 DNA is TGTGCCAGCAGCCTAGCGGGAGGGCTCCAAGAGACCCAGTACTTC. This chain links TRBV28 with TRBJ2-5, with 12 bases aligning to TRBD2. Germline V gene lookup returns CDR1 MDHEN and CDR2 SYDVKM. The CDR3 consists of 15 residues. The ends lost 6 bases at V and 1 base at J; junction bases unmatched: 3. The full variable domain, in which reference TRBV28 and TRBJ2-5 provide the parts outside the CDR3, is DVKVTQSSRYLVKRTGEKVFLECVQDMDHENMFWYRQDPGLGLRLIYFSYDVKMKEKGDIPEGYSVSREKKERFSLILESASTNQTSMYLCASSLAGGLQETQYFGPGTRLLVL.

In this sample, this clonotype turned up a few times. The chain links TRBV7-2 to TRBJ1-3, with 7 positions matching TRBD1. The CDR3 runs 15 residues. Germline V lookup: CDR1 SGHTA, CDR2 FQGNSA. V dropped 5 bases and J dropped 3; count of bases not matched to a gene: 7. The CDR3 region has the DNA TGTGCCAGCAGCCTGACAGGGACTGGTGGAAACACCATATATTTT. Translation: CASSLTGTGGNTIYF.

V gene TRBV24-1 combines with J gene TRBJ2-5, with 11 bases lining up with TRBD1. The germline gives CDR1 KGHDR, CDR2 SFDVKD. V shed 7 bases, J shed 4 bases, and the junction held 7 bases outside the gene matches. The length of the CDR3 is 15 residues. The CDR3 coding sequence is TGTGCCACCAGCTCCGGGACAGGGGGTTTAGAGACCCAGTACTTC. Translation: CATSSGTGGLETQYF.

This clonotype was picked up many times. The chain links TRBV7-9 to TRBJ2-3, with D possibly matching TRBD1 (5 bases). Germline values: CDR1 SEHNR, CDR2 FQNEAQ (reference sequence). The CDR3 extends over 16 amino acids. V lost 1 base and J lost 2, with 13 bases in between. This CDR3 is CASSLEGGHHTDTQYF. CDR3 coding DNA: TGTGCCAGCAGCTTAGAAGGCGGACACCACACAGATACGCAGTATTTT. The whole variable domain, filled in from reference TRBV7-9 and TRBJ2-3, reads DTGVSQNPRHKITKRGQNVTFRCDPISEHNRLYWYRQTLGQGPEFLTYFQNEAQLEKSRLLSDRFSAERPKGSFSTLEIQRTEQGDSAMYLCASSLEGGHHTDTQYFGPGTRLTVL.